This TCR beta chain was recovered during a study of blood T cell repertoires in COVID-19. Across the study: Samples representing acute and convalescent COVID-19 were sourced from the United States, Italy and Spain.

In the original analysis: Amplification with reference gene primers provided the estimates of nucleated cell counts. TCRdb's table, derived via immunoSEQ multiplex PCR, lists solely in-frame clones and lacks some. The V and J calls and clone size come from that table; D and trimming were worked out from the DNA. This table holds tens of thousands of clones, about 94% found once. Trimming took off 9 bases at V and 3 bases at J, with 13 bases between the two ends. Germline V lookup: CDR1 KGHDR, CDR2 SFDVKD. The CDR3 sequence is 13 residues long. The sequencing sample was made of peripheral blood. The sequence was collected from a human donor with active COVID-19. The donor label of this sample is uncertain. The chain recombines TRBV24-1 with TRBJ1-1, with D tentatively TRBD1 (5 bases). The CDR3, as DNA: TGTGCCACCCGGCTTGGGGGGGACACTGAAGCTTTCTTT. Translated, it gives CATRLGGDTEAFF.